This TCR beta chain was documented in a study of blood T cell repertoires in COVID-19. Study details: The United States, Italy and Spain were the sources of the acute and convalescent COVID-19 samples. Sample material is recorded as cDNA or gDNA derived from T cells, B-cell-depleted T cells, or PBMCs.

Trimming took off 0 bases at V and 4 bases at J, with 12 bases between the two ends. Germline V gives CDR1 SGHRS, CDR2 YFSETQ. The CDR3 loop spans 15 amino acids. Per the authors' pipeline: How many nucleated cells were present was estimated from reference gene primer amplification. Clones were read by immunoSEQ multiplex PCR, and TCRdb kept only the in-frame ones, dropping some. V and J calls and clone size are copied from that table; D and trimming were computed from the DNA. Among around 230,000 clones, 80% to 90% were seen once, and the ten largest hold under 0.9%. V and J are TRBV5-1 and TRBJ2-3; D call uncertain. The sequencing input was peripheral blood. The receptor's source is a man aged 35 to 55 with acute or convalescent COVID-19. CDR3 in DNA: TGCGCCAGCAGCTTGGCCTCGCCGGGTTCAGATACGCAGTATTTT. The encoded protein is CASSLASPGSDTQYF.